Many counts were recorded for the clone carrying this T cell receptor beta chain. Investigators prepared the TCR beta libraries by applying iRepertoire HTBI primers and Arm-PCR of CDR3 regions. In the original analysis: Analysis of the samples identified 50 to 75 TRBV and 14 TRBJ segments. TCRdb fed the multiplex PCR reads into MiXCR, producing one record per CDR3 protein. The V and J calls follow TCRdb's processing rather than the paper's. The sample consists of more than 350,000 distinct CDR3 sequences, about 15% of them appearing once. The sample belongs to a study of regulatory T cells in long-lasting Graves disease. The V and J ends lost 0 bases and 8 bases respectively, with 10 bases between them. Germline V gives CDR1 MNHEY, CDR2 SMNVEV (reference sequence). This CDR3 is built from 13 residues. Noted time point: newly diagnosed GD, antithyroid drugs for less than 3 months. Making the TCR library involved RNA that had been extracted from PBMCs.

These same records also appear under a second study, on T cells in Graves' hyperthyroidism and ophthalmopathy. That report adds: Hyperthyroidism had been newly diagnosed in patients aged 18 to 65, and its duration was under 2 months. A model using 13 V-J features told ophthalmopathy apart from stable hyperthyroidism.

The source material was peripheral blood mononuclear cells (PBMCs), sampled at new diagnosis, from a patient treated with antithyroid drugs. V is TRBV27 and J is TRBJ1-2; D is perhaps TRBD1 (6 bases). The source of this sequence is a woman in her twenties or thirties with Graves disease. This chain's CDR3 is CASSLSEGGGYTF. CDR3 nucleotides: TGTGCCAGCAGTTTATCGGAGGGGGGCGGCTACACCTTC.